The present T cell receptor beta chain was sequenced within a study of blood T cell repertoires in COVID-19. Study-wide background: Samples taken during acute and convalescent COVID-19 were collected in the United States, Italy and Spain. The cDNA or gDNA used as material had been derived from T cells, B-cell-depleted T cells, or PBMCs.

Original processing notes: Using reference gene primer amplification, nucleated cell counts were estimated. Produced via immunoSEQ multiplex PCR; TCRdb's table is partial and in-frame only. That table is the source of V, J and clone size, and D and trimming were worked out from the DNA. Of roughly 290,000 clones in the sample, roughly 90% are singletons; the top ten hold about 1.7%. J was trimmed by 1 base and V by 5 bases; bases with no gene match: 5. This CDR3 is built from 14 residues. Germline V gene sequence: CDR1 LNHDA, CDR2 SQIVND (reference sequence). This TCR derives from a woman aged 18 to 35 with acute COVID-19. The sequencing input was PBMCs or T cells enriched from blood (not recorded which). The V and J genes are TRBV19 and TRBJ2-7; 7 bases are a match to TRBD1. The CDR3 sequence: CASSVTGSSYEQYF. The CDR3 bases are TGTGCCAGTAGTGTGACAGGGTCTTCCTACGAGCAGTACTTC.